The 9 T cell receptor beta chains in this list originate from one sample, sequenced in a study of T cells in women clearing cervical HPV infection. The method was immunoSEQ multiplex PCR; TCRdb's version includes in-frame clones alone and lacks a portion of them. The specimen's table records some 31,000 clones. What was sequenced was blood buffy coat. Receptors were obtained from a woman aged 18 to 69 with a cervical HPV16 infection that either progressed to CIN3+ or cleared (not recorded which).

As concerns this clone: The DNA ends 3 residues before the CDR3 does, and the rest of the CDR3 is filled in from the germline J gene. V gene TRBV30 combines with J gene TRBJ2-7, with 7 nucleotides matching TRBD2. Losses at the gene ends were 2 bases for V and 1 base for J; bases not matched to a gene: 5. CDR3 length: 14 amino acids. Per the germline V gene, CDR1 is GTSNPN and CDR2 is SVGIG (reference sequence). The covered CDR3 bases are TGTGCCTGGAGTTTCGCTAGCGGATCCTACGAG. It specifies CAWSFASGSYE. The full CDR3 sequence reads CAWSFASGSYEQYF.

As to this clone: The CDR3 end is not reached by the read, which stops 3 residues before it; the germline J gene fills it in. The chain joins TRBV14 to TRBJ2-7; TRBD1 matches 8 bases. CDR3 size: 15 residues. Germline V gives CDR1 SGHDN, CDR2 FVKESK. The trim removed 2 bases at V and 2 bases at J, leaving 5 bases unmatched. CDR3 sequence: CASSQRTGSTYEQYF. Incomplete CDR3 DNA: TGTGCCAGCAGCCAAAGGACAGGGTCAACCTACGAG. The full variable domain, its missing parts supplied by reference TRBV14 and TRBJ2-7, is EAGVTQFPSHSVIEKGQTVTLRCDPISGHDNLYWYRRVMGKEIKFLLHFVKESKQDESGMPNNRFLAERTGGTYSTLKVQPAELEDSGVYFCASSQRTGSTYEQYFGPGTRLTVT.

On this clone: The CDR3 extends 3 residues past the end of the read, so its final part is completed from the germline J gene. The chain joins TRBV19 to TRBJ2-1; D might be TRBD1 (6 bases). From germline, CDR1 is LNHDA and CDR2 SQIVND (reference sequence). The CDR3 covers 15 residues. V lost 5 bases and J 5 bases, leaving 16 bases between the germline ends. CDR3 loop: CASSATGQGNNEQFF. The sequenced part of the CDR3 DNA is TGTGCCAGTAGTGCCACAGGGCAGGGCAACAATGAG.

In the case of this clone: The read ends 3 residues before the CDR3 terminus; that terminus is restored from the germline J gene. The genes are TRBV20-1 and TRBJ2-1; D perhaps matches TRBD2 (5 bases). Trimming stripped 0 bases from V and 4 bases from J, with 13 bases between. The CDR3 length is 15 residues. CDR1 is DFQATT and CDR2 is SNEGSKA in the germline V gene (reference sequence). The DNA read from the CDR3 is TGCAGTGCTAGAGATACGGCTAGCAGATACAATGAG. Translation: CSARDTASRYNE. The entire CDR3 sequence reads CSARDTASRYNEQFF.

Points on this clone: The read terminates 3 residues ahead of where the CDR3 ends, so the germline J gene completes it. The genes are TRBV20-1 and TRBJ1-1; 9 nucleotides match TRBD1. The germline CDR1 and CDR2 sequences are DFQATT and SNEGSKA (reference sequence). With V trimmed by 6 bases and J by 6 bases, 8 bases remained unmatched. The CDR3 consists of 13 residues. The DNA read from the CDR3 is TGCAGTGCCGGGACAGGGAGCGGATCTGAA. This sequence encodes CSAGTGSGSE. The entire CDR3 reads CSAGTGSGSEAFF.

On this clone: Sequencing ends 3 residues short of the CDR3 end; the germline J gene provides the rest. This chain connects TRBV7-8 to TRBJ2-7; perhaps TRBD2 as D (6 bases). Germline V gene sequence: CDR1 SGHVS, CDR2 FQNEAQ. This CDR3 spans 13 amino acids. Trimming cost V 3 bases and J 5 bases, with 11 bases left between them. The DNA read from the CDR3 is TGTGCCAGCAGCTTTGCCGGGGGTAACGAG. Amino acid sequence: CASSFAGGNE. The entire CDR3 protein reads CASSFAGGNEQYF.

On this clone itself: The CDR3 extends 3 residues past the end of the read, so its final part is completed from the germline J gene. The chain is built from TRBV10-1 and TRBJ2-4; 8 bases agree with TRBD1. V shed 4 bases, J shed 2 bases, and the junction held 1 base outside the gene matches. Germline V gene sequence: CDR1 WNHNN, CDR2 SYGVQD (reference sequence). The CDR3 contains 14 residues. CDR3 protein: CASSGTGSKNIQYF. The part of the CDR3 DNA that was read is TGCGCCAGCAGTGGGACAGGGTCCAAAAACATT.

The covered CDR3 bases are TGCGCCAGCAGCAGATGGACTCCCTCAGATACG. This gives the protein CASSRWTPSDT. The whole CDR3 protein is CASSRWTPSDTQYF. The chain couples TRBV5-1 to TRBJ2-3; D perhaps matches TRBD2 (5 bases). The read gets to within 3 residues of the CDR3 end, and the germline J gene fills in the rest. Trimming removed 4 bases at V and 4 bases at J, with 13 bases between. Germline loops: CDR1 SGHRS, CDR2 YFSETQ. The CDR3 loop spans 14 amino acids.

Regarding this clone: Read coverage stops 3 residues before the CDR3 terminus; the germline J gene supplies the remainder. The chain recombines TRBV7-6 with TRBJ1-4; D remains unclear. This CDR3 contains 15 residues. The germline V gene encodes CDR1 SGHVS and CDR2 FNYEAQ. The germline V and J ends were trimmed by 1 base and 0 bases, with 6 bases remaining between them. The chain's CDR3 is CASSLEPATNEKLFF. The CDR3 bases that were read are TGTGCCAGCAGCTTAGAGCCTGCAACTAATGAAAAA.